This T cell receptor beta chain stems from a study of cytomegalovirus exposure and HLA in healthy donors. Study summary: The study's early data release held about 80 million unique TCRs from HLA-typed donors. The Caucasian-associated ancestry cluster contained about four fifths of the 398 genotyped donors.

Germline CDR1 and CDR2: MNHNY and SVGAGI (reference sequence). CDR3 length: 13 amino acids. Primers included in the PCR were 60 Vbeta and 13 Jbeta primers. In the original processing: Some 11 million of the approximately 80 million unique TCR beta chains counted in a later analysis were shared. Profiling relied on immunoSEQ multiplex PCR, and the TCRdb table lists in-frame clones only, not all of them. Clone size and V and J calls were adopted from that table, with D and trimming inferred from the DNA. The repertoire includes 200,000 to 250,000 clones, about three quarters of them detected once, and 15% to 18% sits in the top ten. Points from the study as a whole: The study had only CMV serostatus as immune exposure information.

Regarding this clone: No antigen is known for it.

This receptor was identified in a man aged 40-49 years in good health and CMV-seronegative. The sequenced material came from PBMCs. The chain uses TRBV6-6 and TRBJ2-2; D perhaps matches TRBD2 (5 bases). The CDR3 spells CACRRSDTGELFF. In DNA form, the CDR3 reads TGTGCTTGTAGGAGGTCCGACACCGGGGAGCTGTTTTTT.